This T cell receptor beta chain comes out of a study of post-analysis software for immune sequencing data. Overall study: Recorded disease courses covered relapsing-remitting, secondary progressive and progressive-relapsing multiple sclerosis. Some patients had no subtype annotation. Study-level results: Compared with controls, patients had more of 4 or 5 TRBV segments, including TRBV5-6, TRBV5-1 and TRBV20-1.

CDR3 length: 14 residues. Trimming took off 8 bases at V and 0 bases at J, with 11 bases between the two ends. Regarding this clonotype: The antigen remains unidentified.

Included in the TCR beta cDNA libraries were unique molecular identifiers. TCRdb called the PCR reads again in MiXCR, with one record for every CDR3 protein. The sample yields 500,000 to 600,000 distinct CDR3 sequences, roughly 47% seen once. The rearrangement joins TRBV12-3 or TRBV12-4 to TRBJ2-1, with unresolved D. The sequenced sample consisted of blood. This clonotype was obtained from a girl aged 10-17 years with multiple sclerosis. The CDR3 here is CASGPMTSYNEQFF. CDR3 in DNA: TGTGCCAGCGGTCCAATGACCTCCTACAATGAGCAGTTCTTC.